What follows is one TCR beta chain and its context. The antigen it recognizes is unknown. Nothing much larger sits one base from this clone, and base qualities are not available. The data stem from a study of blood T cell repertoires in COVID-19 (dated by TCRdb to the early 2020s). Regarding the research as a whole: The collaborator samples originated in the United States, Italy and Spain and spanned the acute and convalescent phases of COVID-19. The material from the prospective study consisted of cDNA or gDNA derived from T cells, B-cell-depleted T cells, or PBMCs. The dataset comprised deeply sampled blood TCRbeta repertoires from subjects exposed to, actively infected with, or recovered from COVID-19. The repertoires were released in a freely available public database intended as a resource for research on the immune response to SARS-CoV-2. Samples were obtained from the ongoing ImmuneRACE study (first 160 participants) and from about 1,300 subjects provided by 6 global collaborators. Nearly every sample came with metadata listing a de-identified subject ID, COVID-19 status, age in years and sex. HLA class I and class II types, where available, came from metadata supplied by the sample provider rather than from assay-based typing.

The immunoSEQ Assay, a bias-controlled multiplex PCR, was used to amplify TCRbeta CDR3 regions from genomic DNA. For the original study's pipeline: The number of nucleated cells in each sample was estimated by amplification of reference gene primers within the assay. To quantify the absolute abundance of each unique TCRbeta CDR3 rearrangement, sequence reads were collapsed and filtered. For each sample, productive Simpson clonality was calculated as the square root of Simpson's diversity index over productive rearrangements. The immuneACCESS repertoire file appears here via TCRdb, limited to in-frame rearrangements. These files lack a portion of the clones; in checked studies, under half of the deficit traces to unresolved V genes, and the cause of the others is not known. The V and J calls and clone size come from that table; D and trimming were worked out from the DNA. The sample contains tens of thousands of clones, around 82% of them found a single time. The ten largest make up approximately 1.2% of the sample.

From cysteine to phenylalanine, the CDR3 is 15 amino acids long. The kept DNA is CDR3 alone, 45 bases in frame from the first base. In the germline V gene, CDR1 corresponds to MGHRA and CDR2 to YSYEKL. V is reduced by 3 bases and J by 1 base, leaving a spacing of 12 bases between them. General findings and caveats noted by the study authors: The amount of clinical and demographic metadata varied by source and participant and was provided uncurated.

Collaborating institutions collected whole blood in K2EDTA tubes following their own protocols. For TCRbeta analysis, collaborator samples were shipped as frozen whole blood, as isolated PBMCs, or as DNA extracted from either sample type. The receptor's source is a woman aged 80 or over with acute or convalescent COVID-19. Here the chain combines TRBV4-1 and TRBJ1-1; the D gene is unclear. Material: peripheral blood. The nucleotides are TGCGCCAGCAGCCAGGGGAGACCAGGGAACACTGAAGCTTTCTTT. Translated, this gives CASSQGRPGNTEAFF.